These 29 T cell receptor beta chains came from one sample sequenced in a study of T cells in Graves' hyperthyroidism and ophthalmopathy. Using RNA transcripts as the source, TCR beta CDR3 regions were amplified. Carried out on the TCR CDR3, a first-round RT-PCR used the HTBI primer set. TCRdb analysed the multiplex PCR reads with MiXCR anew, one entry per CDR3 protein. The sample lists about 180,000 distinct CDR3 sequences; approximately 15% were seen once. Sequences were obtained from blood. These receptors were taken from a woman aged 50 to 65 with Graves' hyperthyroidism.

This clonotype was counted at least ten times. The V call is TRBV19, the J call TRBJ1-1; a weak D match, TRBD1 (5 bases). CDR1 LNHDA and CDR2 SQIVND come from the germline V gene (reference sequence). This CDR3 contains 12 residues. The V gene lost 9 bases and the J gene lost 6 bases, with 14 bases spanning the gap. CDR3 protein: CASLRGWAEAFF. DNA for the CDR3: TGTGCCAGCCTCCGGGGGTGGGCTGAAGCTTTCTTT.

This clonotype was recorded at least ten times. The chain has TRBV11-2 and TRBJ2-7, with D maybe TRBD2 (6 bases). This CDR3 contains 17 residues. V was shortened by 1 base and J by 2 bases, with 18 bases between the two germline ends. CDR1 is SGHAT, CDR2 FQNNGV, per germline. CDR3 residues: CASSLGGLGTLPYEQYF. In DNA form, the CDR3 reads TGTGCCAGCAGCTTAGGAGGTTTGGGGACTCTCCCCTACGAGCAGTACTTC.

V gene TRBV6-2 or TRBV6-3 combines with J gene TRBJ2-7; D uncertain. There are 14 residues in the CDR3. V was clipped by 5 bases and J by 4 bases, with 15 bases between them. Germline-derived CDR1 and CDR2 are MNHEY and SVGEGT. The CDR3 loop reads CASSPSGFGYEQYF. The CDR3, as DNA: TGTGCCAGCAGTCCGTCTGGATTCGGGTACGAGCAGTACTTC.

This clonotype was recorded many times. This rearrangement joins TRBV28 to TRBJ1-2; 7 bases agree with TRBD1. V dropped 6 bases and J dropped 3; count of bases not matched to a gene: 13. CDR1 is MDHEN and CDR2 is SYDVKM in the germline V gene. The CDR3 is 16 amino acids. The CDR3 DNA is TGTGCCAGCAGCAAGTCGTCCAGGGGGGGATACTATGGCTACACCTTC. This encodes CASSKSSRGGYYGYTF.

This clonotype was found many times. The gene calls are TRBV12-3 or TRBV12-4 and TRBJ2-5; 8 positions agree with TRBD2. Trimming cost V 3 bases and J 5 bases; bases outside gene matches: 11. The CDR3 contains 16 residues. The CDR3 region is CASSFQAGVWRETQYF. The CDR3 DNA reads as TGTGCCAGCAGTTTTCAAGCGGGGGTTTGGAGGGAGACCCAGTACTTC.

There are many counts of this clonotype. The genes are TRBV28 and TRBJ1-6; tentatively, D is TRBD1 (5 bases). V gave up 1 base and J gave up 0 bases, with 10 bases separating them. CDR1 and CDR2 from the germline V gene are MDHEN and SYDVKM. CDR3 length equals 17 residues. The CDR3 DNA is TGTGCCAGCAGTTTATCGGGGGAACCCTCCTATAATTCACCCCTCCACTTT. Its translation: CASSLSGEPSYNSPLHF. The full variable domain, its missing parts supplied by reference TRBV28 and TRBJ1-6, is DVKVTQSSRYLVKRTGEKVFLECVQDMDHENMFWYRQDPGLGLRLIYFSYDVKMKEKGDIPEGYSVSREKKERFSLILESASTNQTSMYLCASSLSGEPSYNSPLHFGNGTRLTVT.

V gene TRBV2 combines with J gene TRBJ1-2; D not certain. Germline lookup yields CDR1 SNHLY and CDR2 FYNNEI. The CDR3 sequence is 11 residues long. V was shortened by 3 bases and J by 10 bases, with 9 bases between the two germline ends. The CDR3 protein is CASSDRTSYTF. The DNA for the CDR3 is TGTGCCAGCAGTGACAGGACTTCCTACACCTTC.

This clonotype has at least ten counts. The chain recombines TRBV2 with TRBJ2-1, with TRBD2 matching 9 bases. Trimming removed 1 base from V and 7 bases from J; junction bases left unmatched: 5. The CDR3 contains 15 residues. CDR1 SNHLY and CDR2 FYNNEI come from the germline V gene. The DNA for the CDR3 is TGTGCCAGCAGTGAAGAGCGGGGGGCCGGAAATGAGCAGTTCTTC. Its translation: CASSEERGAGNEQFF.

This clonotype has a count of ten or more. The chain joins TRBV11-2 to TRBJ1-2, with D perhaps matching TRBD1 (6 bases). V lost 3 bases, J lost 4 bases, and 12 bases lay in between. The length of the CDR3 is 14 residues. Germline V gene lookup returns CDR1 SGHAT and CDR2 FQNNGV. The DNA for the CDR3 is TGTGCCAGCAGCTTCGCCCAGGGGCCCTATGGCTACACCTTC. It is translated as CASSFAQGPYGYTF. Drawing the rest from reference TRBV11-2 and TRBJ1-2, the complete variable domain is EAGVAQSPRYKIIEKRQSVAFWCNPISGHATLYWYQQILGQGPKLLIQFQNNGVVDDSQLPKDRFSAERLKGVDSTLKIQPAKLEDSAVYLCASSFAQGPYGYTFGSGTRLTVV.

This clonotype was recorded many times. V and J are TRBV6-1 and TRBJ2-5; D gene ambiguous. There are 14 residues in the CDR3. V was cut by 6 bases and J by 5 bases, with 16 bases left in between. Germline V gene sequence: CDR1 MNHNS, CDR2 SASEGT. The CDR3 nucleotides read TGTGCCAGCAGGGTAGGACGGCTGTCGGAGACCCAGTACTTC. Protein product: CASRVGRLSETQYF.

This clonotype was recorded at least ten times. This rearrangement joins TRBV28 to TRBJ2-5; 7 bases map to TRBD1. V lost 3 bases to trimming and J lost 7 bases; unmatched junction nucleotides: 8. Germline loops: CDR1 MDHEN, CDR2 SYDVKM. The CDR3 has 14 residues. As DNA, the CDR3 is TGTGCCAGCAGTTTCTTTGACAGGGCGGGGACCCAGTACTTC. This sequence encodes CASSFFDRAGTQYF.

The chain has TRBV5-6 and TRBJ1-1; D perhaps matches TRBD1 (6 bases). CDR1 is SGHDT and CDR2 is YYEEEE in the germline V gene. The CDR3 has 15 residues. V was shortened by 4 bases and J by 2 bases, with 15 bases between the two germline ends. This CDR3 is CASSGYRATNTEAFF. The CDR3 DNA reads TGTGCCAGCAGCGGATACAGGGCAACAAACACTGAAGCTTTCTTT.

Ten or more counts support this clonotype. V and J are TRBV5-1 and TRBJ1-5; 7 bases line up with TRBD1. J was trimmed by 2 bases and V by 4 bases; bases with no gene match: 12. In germline, CDR1 is SGHRS, CDR2 YFSETQ. This CDR3 is 17 amino acids long. The CDR3 DNA reads as TGCGCCAGCAGCCTGATGCCGTTAGGGGGCGGCAATCAGCCCCAGCATTTT. This translates into CASSLMPLGGGNQPQHF.

This clonotype has only a few counts. This could be a read error, since a much larger clone is one nucleotide away. CDR3 nucleotide sequence: TGTGCCAGCATAGACAGGGGCGGTGAAAGGACCCAGTACTTC. As protein: CASIDRGGERTQYF. The chain uses TRBV12-3 or TRBV12-4 and TRBJ2-5, with 8 bases matching TRBD1. The CDR3 has 14 amino acids. Trimming cost V 7 bases and J 7 bases; bases outside gene matches: 11.

There are many counts of this clonotype. This chain connects TRBV28 to TRBJ1-2; 9 bases are shared with TRBD1. V gave up 5 bases and J gave up 8 bases; unmatched junction bases: 15. Looked up from germline, CDR1 is MDHEN and CDR2 is SYDVKM. CDR3 size: 16 residues. The CDR3 is CASSPLSTGGVMGYTF. For the CDR3, the DNA is TGTGCCAGCAGTCCCCTTTCGACAGGGGGGGTAATGGGCTACACCTTC.

V gene TRBV7-3 combines with J gene TRBJ2-1, with unresolved D. V was clipped by 0 bases and J by 0 bases, with 6 bases between them. Germline CDR1 is SGHTA and CDR2 is FQGTGA. CDR3 length: 15 amino acids. The CDR3 loop is CASSLTDGSYNEQFF. The CDR3 DNA follows: TGTGCCAGCAGCTTAACCGACGGCTCCTACAATGAGCAGTTCTTC.

This rearrangement joins TRBV2 to TRBJ2-5, with a tentative D call TRBD1 (6 bases). Germline CDR1 and CDR2: SNHLY and FYNNEI. The V and J ends lost 8 bases and 5 bases respectively, with 15 bases between them. CDR3 size: 13 residues. The DNA of the CDR3 is TGTGCCAGCGGACCACAGGGAACCGAGACCCAGTACTTC. As protein: CASGPQGTETQYF.

This clonotype has a count of ten or more. The genes are TRBV10-3 and TRBJ1-2; D is unclear. The length of the CDR3 is 14 residues. The V gene's germline CDR1 is ENHRY and CDR2 SYGVKD. Trimming took 0 bases from V and 4 from J, leaving 9 bases between them. CDR3 DNA sequence: TGTGCCATCAGTGAGTCGACCCACTCCTATGGCTACACCTTC. Protein sequence: CAISESTHSYGYTF.

This clonotype was seen many times. J is TRBJ1-5 and V is TRBV7-8; possibly TRBD1 for D (5 bases). Per the germline V gene, CDR1 is SGHVS and CDR2 is FQNEAQ. This CDR3 has 18 residues. Deletions cut 1 base from V and 0 bases from J, with 16 bases between. CDR3 sequence: CASSLGGQGRYSNQPQHF. CDR3 DNA sequence: TGTGCCAGCAGCTTAGGAGGGCAGGGCAGGTATAGCAATCAGCCCCAGCATTTT.

The sample holds many counts of this clonotype. This chain uses TRBV7-9 with TRBJ1-1, with 10 bases lining up with TRBD1. CDR1 is SEHNR, CDR2 FQNEAQ, per germline (reference sequence). The ends lost 5 bases at V and 3 bases at J; junction bases unmatched: 6. CDR3 length: 15 residues. The CDR3 reads CASSGQGGLDTEAFF. The CDR3 region has the DNA TGTGCCAGCAGCGGACAGGGGGGGTTGGACACTGAAGCTTTCTTT.

For the CDR3, the DNA is TGTGCCAGTAGTTCCGGGACCCTAGGACTGAGCTCCTATAATTCACCCCTCCACTTT. This gives the protein CASSSGTLGLSSYNSPLHF. The rearrangement uses TRBV19 and TRBJ1-6; TRBD1 might be the D (5 bases). V lost 5 bases, J lost 0 bases, and 20 bases lay in between. Germline values: CDR1 LNHDA, CDR2 SQIVND (reference sequence). There are 19 residues in the CDR3.

The table lists this clonotype with a few counts. The V call is TRBV9, the J call TRBJ1-6; no clear D. V was clipped by 2 bases and J by 9 bases, with 12 bases between them. The CDR3 is 14 amino acids. The germline gives CDR1 SGDLS, CDR2 YYNGEE. The CDR3 coding sequence is TGTGCCAGCAGCGTCGGGAGAGTTAGTTCACCCCTCCACTTT. It specifies CASSVGRVSSPLHF.

This clonotype was detected ten times or more. The V and J genes are TRBV28 and TRBJ2-7; 10 bases fit TRBD1. Per germline, CDR1 MDHEN and CDR2 SYDVKM. The V and J ends lost 4 bases and 7 bases, in that order; junction bases with no gene match: 10. This CDR3 contains 15 residues. CDR3 sequence: CASSSAGTGAGEQYF. In nucleotides, the CDR3 is TGTGCCAGCAGTTCAGCCGGGACAGGGGCAGGGGAGCAGTACTTC.

This clonotype was counted ten times or more. The V and J genes are TRBV5-1 and TRBJ1-1, with D perhaps TRBD1 (5 bases). The V gene's germline CDR1 is SGHRS and CDR2 YFSETQ. The CDR3 is made up of 12 amino acids. Trimming stripped 2 bases from V and 8 bases from J, with 10 bases between. CDR3 sequence (DNA): TGCGCCAGCAGCTTAACCGGGACGGAAGCTTTCTTT. It translates to CASSLTGTEAFF.

This clonotype was detected many times. The rearrangement uses TRBV20-1 and TRBJ2-3; TRBD2 matches at 9 bases. V lost 6 bases to trimming and J lost 1 base; unmatched junction nucleotides: 5. The CDR3 length is 14 residues. Per the germline V gene, CDR1 is DFQATT and CDR2 is SNEGSKA (reference sequence). CDR3 DNA: TGCAGTGCGACCATAGCGGGGGGCACAGATACGCAGTATTTT. Amino acid sequence: CSATIAGGTDTQYF.

The chain couples TRBV6-1 to TRBJ1-6, with D possibly matching TRBD1 (5 bases). The CDR3 totals 15 residues. Deletions cut 7 bases from V and 7 bases from J, with 17 bases between. The germline V gene has CDR1 MNHNS and CDR2 SASEGT. Written as DNA, the CDR3 is TGTGCCAGCACCGAGGGTAGACAGAGAAATTCACCCCTCCACTTT. This gives the protein CASTEGRQRNSPLHF.

There are many counts of this clonotype. The chain recombines TRBV12-3 or TRBV12-4 with TRBJ2-3, with 13 bases lining up with TRBD2. V shed 4 bases, J shed 13 bases, and the junction held 2 bases outside the gene matches. CDR3 length: 12 residues. The CDR3 nucleotides read TGTGCCAGCAGTTCGGGACTAGCGGGGAAGTATTTT. This translates into CASSSGLAGKYF.

This rearrangement joins TRBV6-1 to TRBJ1-1, with D unresolved. V shed 0 bases and J shed 4 bases, with 9 bases lying between them. The CDR3 loop spans 14 amino acids. CDR1 is MNHNS, CDR2 SASEGT, per germline. The CDR3 region is CASSEASGGTEAFF. CDR3 DNA sequence: TGTGCCAGCAGTGAAGCATCAGGCGGCACTGAAGCTTTCTTT.

This chain uses TRBV2 with TRBJ2-3; 8 positions agree with TRBD2. The CDR3 sequence is 14 residues long. The V gene end was trimmed by 6 bases and the J gene end by 0 bases; junction bases not matched to a gene: 2. The germline V gene encodes CDR1 SNHLY and CDR2 FYNNEI. CDR3 bases: TGTGCCAGCAGACTAGCGGTCAGCACAGATACGCAGTATTTT. Its protein product is CASRLAVSTDTQYF.